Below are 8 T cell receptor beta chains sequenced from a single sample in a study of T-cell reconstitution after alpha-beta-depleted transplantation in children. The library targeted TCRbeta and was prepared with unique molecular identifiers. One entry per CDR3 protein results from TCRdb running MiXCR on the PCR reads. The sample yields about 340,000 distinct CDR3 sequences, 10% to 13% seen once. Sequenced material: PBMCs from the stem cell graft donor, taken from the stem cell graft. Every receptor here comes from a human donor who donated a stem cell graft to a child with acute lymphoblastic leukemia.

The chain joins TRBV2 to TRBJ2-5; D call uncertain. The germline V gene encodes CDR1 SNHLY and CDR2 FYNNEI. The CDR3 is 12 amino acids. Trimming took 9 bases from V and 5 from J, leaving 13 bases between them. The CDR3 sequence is CASSIAQETQYF. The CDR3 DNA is TGTGCCAGTAGTATAGCACAGGAGACCCAGTACTTC.

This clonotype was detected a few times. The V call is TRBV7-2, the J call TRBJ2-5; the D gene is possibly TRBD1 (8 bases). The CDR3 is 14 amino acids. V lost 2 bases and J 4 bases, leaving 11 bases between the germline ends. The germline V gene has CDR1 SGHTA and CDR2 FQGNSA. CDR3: CASSLTGGVETQYF. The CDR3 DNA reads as TGTGCCAGCAGCTTAACAGGGGGGGTAGAGACCCAGTACTTC.

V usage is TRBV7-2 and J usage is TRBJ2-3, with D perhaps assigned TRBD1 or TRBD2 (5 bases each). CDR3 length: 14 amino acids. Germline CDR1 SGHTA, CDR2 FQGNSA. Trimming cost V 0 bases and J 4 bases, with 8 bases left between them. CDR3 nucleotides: TGTGCCAGCAGCTTAGCGGGGGTAGCAGATACGCAGTATTTT. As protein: CASSLAGVADTQYF.

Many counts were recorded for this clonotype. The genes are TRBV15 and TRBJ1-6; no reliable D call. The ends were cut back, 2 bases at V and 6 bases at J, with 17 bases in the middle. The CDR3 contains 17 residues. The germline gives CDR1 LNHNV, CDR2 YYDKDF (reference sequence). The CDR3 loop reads CATSRSSYSRRNSPLHF. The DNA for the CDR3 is TGTGCCACCAGCAGATCCTCTTATTCCAGGCGTAATTCACCCCTCCACTTT. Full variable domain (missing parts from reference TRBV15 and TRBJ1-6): DAMVIQNPRYQVTQFGKPVTLSCSQTLNHNVMYWYQQKSSQAPKLLFHYYDKDFNNEADTPDNFQSRRPNTSFCFLDIRSPGLGDTAMYLCATSRSSYSRRNSPLHFGNGTRLTVT.

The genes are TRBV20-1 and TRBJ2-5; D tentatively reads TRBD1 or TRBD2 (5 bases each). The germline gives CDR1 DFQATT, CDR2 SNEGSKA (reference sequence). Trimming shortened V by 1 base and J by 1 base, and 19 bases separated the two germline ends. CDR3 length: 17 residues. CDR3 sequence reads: CSARGAEGPTTQETQYF. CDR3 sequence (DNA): TGCAGTGCTAGAGGGGCCGAGGGACCGACCACCCAAGAGACCCAGTACTTC.

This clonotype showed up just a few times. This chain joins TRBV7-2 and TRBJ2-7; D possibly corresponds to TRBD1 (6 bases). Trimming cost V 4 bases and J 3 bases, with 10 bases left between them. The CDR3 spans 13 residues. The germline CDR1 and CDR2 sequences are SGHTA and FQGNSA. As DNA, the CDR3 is TGTGCCAGCAGCTCCACAGGGAACTACGAGCAGTACTTC. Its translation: CASSSTGNYEQYF.

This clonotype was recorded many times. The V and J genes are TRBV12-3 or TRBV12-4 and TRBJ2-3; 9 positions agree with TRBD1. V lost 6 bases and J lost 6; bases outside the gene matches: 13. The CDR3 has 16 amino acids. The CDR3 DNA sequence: TGTGCCAGCAGAGATCCCGGGACAGGGTTCGGCGATACGCAGTATTTT. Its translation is CASRDPGTGFGDTQYF.

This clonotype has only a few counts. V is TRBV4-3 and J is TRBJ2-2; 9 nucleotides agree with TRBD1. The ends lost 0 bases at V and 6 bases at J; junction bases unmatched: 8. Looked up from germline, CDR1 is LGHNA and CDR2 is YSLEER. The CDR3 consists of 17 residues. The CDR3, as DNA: TGCGCCAGCAGCCAAGATCCTTACAGGGGGCCCCCCGGGGAGCTGTTTTTT. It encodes CASSQDPYRGPPGELFF.